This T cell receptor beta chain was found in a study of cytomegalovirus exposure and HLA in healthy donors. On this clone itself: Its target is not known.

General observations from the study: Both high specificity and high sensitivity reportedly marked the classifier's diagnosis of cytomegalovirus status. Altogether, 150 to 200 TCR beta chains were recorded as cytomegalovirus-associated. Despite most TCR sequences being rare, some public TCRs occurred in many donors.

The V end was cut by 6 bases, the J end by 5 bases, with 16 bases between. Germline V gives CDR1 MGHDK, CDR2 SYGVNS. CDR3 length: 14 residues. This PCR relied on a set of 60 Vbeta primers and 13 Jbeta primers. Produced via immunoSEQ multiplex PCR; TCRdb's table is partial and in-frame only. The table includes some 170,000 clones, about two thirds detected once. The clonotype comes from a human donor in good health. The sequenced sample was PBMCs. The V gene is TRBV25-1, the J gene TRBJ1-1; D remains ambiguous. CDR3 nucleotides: TGTGCCAGCAGCCGCGGCTGGGTCGGAACTGAAGCTTTCTTT. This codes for CASSRGWVGTEAFF.